The 5 T cell receptor beta chains below were found in one sample sequenced in a study of Tregs in tolerant kidney transplant recipients. Repertoires were generated with immunoSEQ multiplex PCR, while TCRdb's copy carries only in-frame clones and drops some. The sample has about 120,000 clones; approximately 90% are singletons. Sequencing was carried out using CD4+ T cells from blood. These receptors originate from a human donor in good health.

This chain links TRBV7-9 with TRBJ2-1; D might be TRBD1 (8 bases). The ends were cut back, 5 bases at V and 9 bases at J, with 14 bases in the middle. Germline CDR1 is SEHNR and CDR2 is FQNEAQ (reference sequence). CDR3 length: 13 amino acids. The CDR3 coding sequence is TGTGCCAGCAGCAGGGGGGGACAGGCTGAGCAGTTCTTC. It translates to CASSRGGQAEQFF.

This chain joins TRBV5-1 and TRBJ1-2; D is unclear. Germline values: CDR1 SGHRS, CDR2 YFSETQ. This CDR3 region has 11 residues. With 0 bases removed from V and 7 bases from J, the gap between germline ends came to 4 bases. The CDR3 sequence: CASSLGPGYTF. The DNA of the CDR3 is TGCGCCAGCAGCTTGGGGCCTGGCTACACCTTC.

This chain connects TRBV5-1 to TRBJ1-4; tentative D call: TRBD1 (6 bases). The V gene's germline CDR1 is SGHRS and CDR2 YFSETQ. V lost 4 bases, J lost 3 bases, and 13 bases lay in between. The CDR3 is 15 amino acids. In DNA form, the CDR3 reads TGCGCCAGCAGCACTCAGGGGCCCCCTAATGAAAAACTGTTTTTT. Protein: CASSTQGPPNEKLFF.

This clone was picked up one time. The rearrangement links TRBV7-3 to TRBJ1-5, with unresolved D. From germline, CDR1 is SGHTA and CDR2 FQGTGA. This CDR3 spans 15 amino acids. Trimming pared 1 base from V and 1 base from J, leaving 8 bases between. This CDR3 is CASSLNSNSNQPQHF. For the CDR3, the DNA is TGTGCCAGCAGCTTAAACAGTAACAGCAATCAGCCCCAGCATTTT. Variable domain in full (rest from reference TRBV7-3 and TRBJ1-5): GAGVSQTPSNKVTEKGKYVELRCDPISGHTALYWYRQSLGQGPEFLIYFQGTGAADDSGLPNDRFFAVRPEGSVSTLKIQRTERGDSAVYLCASSLNSNSNQPQHFGDGTRLSIL.

The chain uses TRBV19 and TRBJ1-5; D not resolved. V lost 5 bases and J lost 6, with 14 bases in between. Germline V gene data show CDR1 as LNHDA and CDR2 as SQIVND (reference sequence). The CDR3 consists of 14 residues. CDR3 loop: CASSGSKGGQPQHF. The CDR3 DNA is TGTGCCAGTAGTGGAAGTAAGGGCGGTCAGCCCCAGCATTTT.